Listed here is a single T cell receptor beta chain. This clone is assessed as medium-sized (0.01 to 0.1%). Its antigen has not been determined. Coverage ceases 3 residues before the CDR3 finishes, and the germline J gene fills in the end. Inclusive of the bounding cysteine and phenylalanine, the CDR3 is 16 residues long. Only the CDR3 bases that were read are kept: 39 of them, in frame from base 1. V and J are trimmed by 3 bases and 6 bases, and the gene matches miss 8 bases of the junction. Looking up the germline V gene yields CDR1 SGDLS and CDR2 YYNGEE. Diagnosis of CVID followed standard criteria, namely serum IgG, IgA and/or IgM below the normal range together with specific antibody deficiency. There were 44 subjects in the CVID group (about 29 male and 15 or so female), ranging in age from roughly 8 to 70 years, with a mean age of 40. Both CVID patients and healthy controls were predominantly of Caucasian heritage. At the time of study participation, every CVID subject had been on replacement immunoglobulin therapy for at least one year. No CVID subject was ill or taking immunomodulatory or immunosuppressive medication when blood was collected. Heparinized peripheral whole blood samples of roughly 5 to 8 ml were obtained from each donor. Genomic DNA from adults with common variable immune deficiency (CVID) and from healthy adult controls was the source for sequencing TCRbeta CDR3 repertoires. To isolate peripheral blood mononuclear cells, diluted blood was subjected to density centrifugation over Hypaque 1077 or Ficoll-Paque. Genomic DNA was obtained from unsorted mononuclear cells using either Qiagen column purification or a centrifugation-based method.

This entry is derived from a study of T cell clonality in common variable immunodeficiency (dated by TCRdb to between 2014 and 2017). Equivalent amounts of genomic DNA from CVID and control samples were used as sequencing input. For every sample, a 60 bp segment covering the rearranged TCRbeta CDR3 region was amplified and then sequenced. The immunoSEQ assay, a bias-corrected multiplex PCR with high-throughput sequencing, was employed for TCRbeta amplification. Under the source paper's analysis protocol: Each unique nucleotide sequence was treated as a clone and annotated with V, D and J genes, copy number and frequency. Sequences were labeled productive if in frame, and non-productive if out of frame or containing stop codons. Clonality was calculated from Shannon's entropy as previously described. The predicted amino acid sequences of productive clones were used to derive mean CDR3 Kyte-Doolittle hydropathy. Using the R hclust function, scaled V gene usage was clustered hierarchically with Manhattan distance and complete linkage. Sharing of clones by CDR3 amino acid sequence was evaluated by resampling 12 repertoires per group over 100 rounds. The repertoires were screened for around 70 published EBV-specific TCRbeta sequences and 200 to 250 published CMV-specific TCRbeta sequences. After two CVID samples that produced fewer than 10,000 sequences were dropped from the analysis, 35 to 45 CVID repertoires remained. Drawn from immuneACCESS, this table holds only the in-frame rearrangements with V and J called that TCRdb kept. Clones are partly lost; checked studies trace under half to an unresolved V gene and leave the rest unexplained. V and J calls and clone size are as listed in that table; D and trimming were resolved from the DNA. Listed for this sample are 5,700 or so clones, none observed only a single time. The top ten hold approximately 15% of the sample.

Points the paper makes about the study in general: It was noted by the authors that sequencing of the repertoires of T cell subpopulations would be needed to clarify the cause of the increased clonality in CVID. Healthy controls shared more TCRbeta clones with each other than CVID subjects shared among themselves (p < 0.0001). Correlations between repertoire features and clinical complications were limited by patient heterogeneity within the CVID cohort. Despite equal DNA input, controls averaged around 87,000 unique sequences per sample versus about 32,000 in CVID samples. CVID TCRbeta sequences were reported to have fewer deletions and N-nucleotide insertions and to lack highly modified clones with 13 or more V deletions. TCRbeta clonality was higher in CVID subjects than in healthy controls (t-test p = 0.018), and the increase was most characteristic of about a third of subjects.

Sequencing used peripheral blood mononuclear cells. The receptor chain draws on TRBV9 and TRBJ2-2, and TRBD1 matches 10 of the central bases. The TCR originated in a human donor with common variable immunodeficiency. The CDR3 is CASSEFGTGVAGELFF. Incomplete CDR3 DNA: TGTGCCAGCAGCGAATTCGGGACAGGGGTTGCCGGGGAG.